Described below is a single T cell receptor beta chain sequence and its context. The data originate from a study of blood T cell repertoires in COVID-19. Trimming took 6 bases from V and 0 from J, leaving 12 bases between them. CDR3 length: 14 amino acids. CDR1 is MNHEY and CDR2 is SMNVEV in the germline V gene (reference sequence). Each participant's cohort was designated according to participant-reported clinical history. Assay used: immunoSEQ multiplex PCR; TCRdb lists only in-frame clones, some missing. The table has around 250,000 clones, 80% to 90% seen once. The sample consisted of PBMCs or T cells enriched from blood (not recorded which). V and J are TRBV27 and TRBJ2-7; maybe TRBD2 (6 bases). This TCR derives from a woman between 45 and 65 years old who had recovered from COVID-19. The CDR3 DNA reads TGTGCCAGCAGGGACTATAGGAGCTCCTACGAGCAGTACTTC. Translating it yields CASRDYRSSYEQYF.